This T cell receptor beta chain was retrieved from a study of shared clonotypes between healthy human individuals. Naive CD8 cells lacked CD45RO and underwent positive selection for CCR7, leaving out terminally differentiated effector memory CD45RA+ cells. Measured with immunoSEQ multiplex PCR; TCRdb has only the in-frame clones, and not every one. The table records some 800,000 clones, 80% to 95% of them present only once. This CDR3 is built from 15 residues. With 2 bases clipped from V and 8 bases from J, the junction kept 10 bases outside the gene matches. The germline CDR1 and CDR2 sequences are MNHEY and SMNVEV (reference sequence).

The source material was naive CD8+ T cells sorted from blood. The rearrangement joins TRBV27 to TRBJ1-1; the match to TRBD1 covers 8 bases. The source of this sequence is a man younger than 45 in good health. CDR3 residues: CASSLKAPGGVEAFF. The CDR3 nucleotides read TGTGCCAGCAGTTTAAAGGCCCCAGGGGGCGTCGAAGCTTTCTTT.